This TCR beta chain was profiled in a study of T cell repertoires in cytomegalovirus infection. For the study at large: It can be stated that public TCR beta signatures indicated CMV infection as well as a matching HLA type.

There are many counts of this clonotype. Antigen: not known. Study observations and caveats: The cumulative frequency of public TCR beta families distinguished individuals who carried CMV together with the relevant HLA. The ex vivo response was dominated by HLA-C-restricted CMV-specific TCR beta clonotypes.

TCRdb passed the reads through MiXCR, listing each CDR3 protein once. The sample has some 150,000 distinct CDR3 sequences, roughly 6% seen once; the top ten hold about a sixth. The V end lost 3 bases, the J end lost 2 bases, and 16 bases lay between the germline ends. Per the germline V gene, CDR1 is SNHLY and CDR2 is FYNNEI. This CDR3 contains 16 residues. The origin of this receptor is a human donor in good health (CMV status not recorded). Some clones in this sample may be carry-over from other donors' samples. The source material was PBMCs. The chain employs TRBV2 and TRBJ2-5; maybe TRBD2 (6 bases). The chain's CDR3 is CASSERRGKAQETQYF. In nucleotides, the CDR3 is TGTGCCAGCAGTGAGCGGAGGGGCAAGGCTCAAGAGACCCAGTACTTC.